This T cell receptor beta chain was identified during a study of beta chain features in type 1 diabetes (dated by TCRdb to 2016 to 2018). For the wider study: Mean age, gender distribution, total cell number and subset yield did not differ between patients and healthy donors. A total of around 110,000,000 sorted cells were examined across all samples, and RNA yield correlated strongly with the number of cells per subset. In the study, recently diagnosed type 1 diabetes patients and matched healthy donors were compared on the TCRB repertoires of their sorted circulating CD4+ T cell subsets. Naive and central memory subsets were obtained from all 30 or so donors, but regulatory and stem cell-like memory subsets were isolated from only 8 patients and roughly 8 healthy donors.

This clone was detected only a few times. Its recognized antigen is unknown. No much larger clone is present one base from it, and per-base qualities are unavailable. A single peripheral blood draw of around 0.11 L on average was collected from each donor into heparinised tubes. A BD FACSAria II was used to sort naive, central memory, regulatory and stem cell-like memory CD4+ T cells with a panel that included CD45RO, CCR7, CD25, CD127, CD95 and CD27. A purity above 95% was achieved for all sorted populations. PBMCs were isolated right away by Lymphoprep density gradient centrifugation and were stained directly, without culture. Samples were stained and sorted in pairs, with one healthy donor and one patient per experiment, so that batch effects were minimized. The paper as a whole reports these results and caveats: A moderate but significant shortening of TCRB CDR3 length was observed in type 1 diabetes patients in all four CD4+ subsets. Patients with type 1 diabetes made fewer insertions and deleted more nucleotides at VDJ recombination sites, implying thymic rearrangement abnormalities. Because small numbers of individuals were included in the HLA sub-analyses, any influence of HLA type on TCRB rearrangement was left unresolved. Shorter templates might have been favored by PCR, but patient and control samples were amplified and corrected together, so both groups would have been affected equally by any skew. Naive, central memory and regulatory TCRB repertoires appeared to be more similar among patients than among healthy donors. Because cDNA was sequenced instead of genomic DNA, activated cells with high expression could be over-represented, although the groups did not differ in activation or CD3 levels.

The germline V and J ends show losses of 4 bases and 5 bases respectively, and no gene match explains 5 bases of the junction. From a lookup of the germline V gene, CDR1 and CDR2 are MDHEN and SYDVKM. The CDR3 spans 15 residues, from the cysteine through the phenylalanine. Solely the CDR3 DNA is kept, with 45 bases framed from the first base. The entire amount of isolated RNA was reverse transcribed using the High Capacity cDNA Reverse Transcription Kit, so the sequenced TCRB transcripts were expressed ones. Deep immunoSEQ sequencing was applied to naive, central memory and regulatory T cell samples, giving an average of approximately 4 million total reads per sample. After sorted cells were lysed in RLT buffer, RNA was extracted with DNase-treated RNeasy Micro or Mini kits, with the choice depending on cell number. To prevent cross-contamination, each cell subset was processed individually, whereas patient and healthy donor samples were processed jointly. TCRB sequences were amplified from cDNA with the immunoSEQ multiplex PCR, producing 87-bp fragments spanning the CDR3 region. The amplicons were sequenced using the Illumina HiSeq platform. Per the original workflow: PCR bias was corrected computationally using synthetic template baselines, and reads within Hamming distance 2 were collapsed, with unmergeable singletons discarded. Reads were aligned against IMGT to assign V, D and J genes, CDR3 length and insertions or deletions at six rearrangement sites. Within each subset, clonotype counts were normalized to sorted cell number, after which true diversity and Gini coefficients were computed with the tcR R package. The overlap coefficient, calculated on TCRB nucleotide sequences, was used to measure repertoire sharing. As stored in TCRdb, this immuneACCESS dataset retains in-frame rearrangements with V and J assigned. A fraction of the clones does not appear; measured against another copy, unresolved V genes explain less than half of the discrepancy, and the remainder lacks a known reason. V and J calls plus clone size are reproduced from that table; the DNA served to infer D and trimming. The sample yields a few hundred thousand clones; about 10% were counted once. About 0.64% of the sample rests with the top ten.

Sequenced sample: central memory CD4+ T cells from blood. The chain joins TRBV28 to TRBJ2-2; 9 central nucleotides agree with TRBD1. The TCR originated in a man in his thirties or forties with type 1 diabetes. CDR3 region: CASSSLTGGTGELFF. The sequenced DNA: TGTGCCAGCAGTTCCCTGACAGGGGGGACCGGGGAGCTGTTTTTT. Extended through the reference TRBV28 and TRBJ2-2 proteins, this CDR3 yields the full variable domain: DVKVTQSSRYLVKRTGEKVFLECVQDMDHENMFWYRQDPGLGLRLIYFSYDVKMKEKGDIPEGYSVSREKKERFSLILESASTNQTSMYLCASSSLTGGTGELFFGEGSRLTVL.